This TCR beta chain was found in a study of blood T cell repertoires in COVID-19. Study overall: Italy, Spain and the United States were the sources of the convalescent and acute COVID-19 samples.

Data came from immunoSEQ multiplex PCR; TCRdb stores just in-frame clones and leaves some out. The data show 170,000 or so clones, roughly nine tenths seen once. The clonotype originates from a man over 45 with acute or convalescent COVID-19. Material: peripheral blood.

The CDR3 region has the DNA TGTGCCAGCAGCTCCCGGACAGGCGGGGAGACCCAGTACTTC. Protein sequence: CASSSRTGGETQYF. The rearrangement links TRBV7-9 to TRBJ2-5, with 7 bases matching TRBD1. The CDR3 consists of 14 residues. Trimming took 4 bases from V and 5 from J; bases not matched to a gene: 7. Germline assignment: CDR1 SEHNR and CDR2 FQNEAQ (reference sequence).